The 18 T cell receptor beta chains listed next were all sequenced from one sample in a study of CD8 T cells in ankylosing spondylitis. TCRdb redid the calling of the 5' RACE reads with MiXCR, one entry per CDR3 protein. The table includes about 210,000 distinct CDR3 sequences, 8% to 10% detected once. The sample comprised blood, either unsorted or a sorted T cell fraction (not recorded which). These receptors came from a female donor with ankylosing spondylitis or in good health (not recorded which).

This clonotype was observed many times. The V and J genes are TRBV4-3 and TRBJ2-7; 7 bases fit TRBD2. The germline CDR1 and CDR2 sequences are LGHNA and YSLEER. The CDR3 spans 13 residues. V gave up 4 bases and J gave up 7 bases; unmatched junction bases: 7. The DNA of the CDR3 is TGCGCCAGCAGCCGAGTCGTGGGGGGGGAGCAGTACTTC. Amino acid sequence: CASSRVVGGEQYF.

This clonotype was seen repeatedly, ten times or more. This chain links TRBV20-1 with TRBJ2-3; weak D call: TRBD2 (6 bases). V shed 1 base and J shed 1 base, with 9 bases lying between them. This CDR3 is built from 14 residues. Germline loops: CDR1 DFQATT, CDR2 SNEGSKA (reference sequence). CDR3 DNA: TGCAGTGCTAGAGGACTAGACGGCACAGATACGCAGTATTTT. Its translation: CSARGLDGTDTQYF.

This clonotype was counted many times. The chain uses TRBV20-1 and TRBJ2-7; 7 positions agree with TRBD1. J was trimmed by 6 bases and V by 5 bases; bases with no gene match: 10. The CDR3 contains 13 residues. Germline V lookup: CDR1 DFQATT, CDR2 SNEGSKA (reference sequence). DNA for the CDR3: TGCAGTGCTGTCCAGAGAGGGACAGCCGAGCAGTACTTC. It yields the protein CSAVQRGTAEQYF.

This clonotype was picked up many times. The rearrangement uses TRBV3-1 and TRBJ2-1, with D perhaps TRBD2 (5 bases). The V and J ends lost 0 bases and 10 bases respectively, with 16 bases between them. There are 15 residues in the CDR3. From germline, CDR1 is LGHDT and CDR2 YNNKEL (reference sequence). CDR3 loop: CASSQDRRRSGEQFF. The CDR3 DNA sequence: TGTGCCAGCAGCCAAGATCGAAGAAGGAGCGGCGAGCAGTTCTTC.

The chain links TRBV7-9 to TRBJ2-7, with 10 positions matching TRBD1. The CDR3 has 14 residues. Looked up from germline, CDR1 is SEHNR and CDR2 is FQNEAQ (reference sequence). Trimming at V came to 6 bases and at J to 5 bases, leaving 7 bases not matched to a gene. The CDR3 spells CASRSDRGTNEQYF. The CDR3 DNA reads TGTGCCAGCAGGTCGGACAGGGGGACCAACGAGCAGTACTTC.

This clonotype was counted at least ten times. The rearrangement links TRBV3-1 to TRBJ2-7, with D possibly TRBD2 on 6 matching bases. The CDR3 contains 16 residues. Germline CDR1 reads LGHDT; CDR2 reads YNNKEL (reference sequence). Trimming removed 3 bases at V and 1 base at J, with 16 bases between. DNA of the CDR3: TGTGCCAGCAGCCAGCTTCCCGGTGGAGGGTCCTACGAGCAGTACTTC. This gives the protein CASSQLPGGGSYEQYF.

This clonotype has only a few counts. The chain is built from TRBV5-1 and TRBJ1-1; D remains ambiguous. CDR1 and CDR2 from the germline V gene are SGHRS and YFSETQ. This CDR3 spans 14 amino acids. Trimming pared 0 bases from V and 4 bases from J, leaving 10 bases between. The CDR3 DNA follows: TGCGCCAGCAGCTTGGAGGCCAGCCCCACTGAAGCTTTCTTT. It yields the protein CASSLEASPTEAFF.

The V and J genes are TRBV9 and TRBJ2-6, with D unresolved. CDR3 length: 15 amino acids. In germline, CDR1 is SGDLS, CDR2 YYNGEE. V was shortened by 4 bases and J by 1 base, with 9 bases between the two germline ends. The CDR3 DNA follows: TGTGCCAGCAGCTTAACAGATTCTGGGGCCAACGTCCTGACTTTC. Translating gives CASSLTDSGANVLTF.

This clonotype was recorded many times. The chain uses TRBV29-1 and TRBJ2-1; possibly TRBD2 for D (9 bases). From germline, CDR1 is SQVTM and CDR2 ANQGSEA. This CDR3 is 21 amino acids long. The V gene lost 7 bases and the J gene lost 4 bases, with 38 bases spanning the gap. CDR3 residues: CSAQGATSLAGQRTHYNEQFF. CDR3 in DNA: TGCAGCGCCCAGGGGGCGACCTCACTAGCGGGTCAACGTACCCATTACAATGAGCAGTTCTTC.

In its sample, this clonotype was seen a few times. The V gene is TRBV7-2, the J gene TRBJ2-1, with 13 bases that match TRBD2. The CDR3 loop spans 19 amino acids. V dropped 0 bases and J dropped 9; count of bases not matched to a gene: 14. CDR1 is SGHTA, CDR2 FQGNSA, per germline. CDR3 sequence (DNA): TGTGCCAGCAGCTTAGCAATTCTGGGACTAGCGGGAATCAGCAGTGAGCAGTTCTTC. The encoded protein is CASSLAILGLAGISSEQFF.

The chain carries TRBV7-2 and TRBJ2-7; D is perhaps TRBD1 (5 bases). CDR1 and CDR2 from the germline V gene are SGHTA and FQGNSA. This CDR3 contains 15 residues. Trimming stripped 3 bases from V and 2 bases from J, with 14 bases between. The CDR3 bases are TGTGCCAGCAGCTTCGTAGGCAGGGAACCCTACGAGCAGTACTTC. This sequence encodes CASSFVGREPYEQYF. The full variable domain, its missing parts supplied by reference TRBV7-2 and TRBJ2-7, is GAGVSQSPSNKVTEKGKDVELRCDPISGHTALYWYRQSLGQGLEFLIYFQGNSAPDKSGLPSDRFSAERTGGSVSTLTIQRTQQEDSAVYLCASSFVGREPYEQYFGPGTRLTVT.

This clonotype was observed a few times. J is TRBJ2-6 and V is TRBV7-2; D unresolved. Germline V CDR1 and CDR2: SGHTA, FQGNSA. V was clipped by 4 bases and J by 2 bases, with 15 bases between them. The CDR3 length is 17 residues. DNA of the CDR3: TGTGCCAGCAGCTATCGGAAAGTTAGGACTGGGGCCAACGTCCTGACTTTC. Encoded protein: CASSYRKVRTGANVLTF.

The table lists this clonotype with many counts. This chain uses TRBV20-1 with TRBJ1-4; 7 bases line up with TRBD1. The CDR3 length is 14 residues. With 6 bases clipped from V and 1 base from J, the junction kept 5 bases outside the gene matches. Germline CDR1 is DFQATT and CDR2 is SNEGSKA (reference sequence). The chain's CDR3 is CSAGGSGTNEKLFF. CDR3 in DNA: TGCAGTGCAGGGGGCTCGGGAACTAATGAAAAACTGTTTTTT.

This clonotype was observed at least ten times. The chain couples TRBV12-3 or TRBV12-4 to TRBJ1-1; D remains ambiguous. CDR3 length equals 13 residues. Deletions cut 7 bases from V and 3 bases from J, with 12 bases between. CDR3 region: CASTLRGYTEAFF. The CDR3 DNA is TGTGCCAGCACCCTACGCGGGTACACTGAAGCTTTCTTT.

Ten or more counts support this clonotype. The CDR3 sequence is CAISEPQTHLRESDRTDTQYF. The DNA for the CDR3 is TGTGCCATCAGTGAGCCACAAACTCATCTGCGGGAAAGCGATCGGACAGATACGCAGTATTTT. This chain connects TRBV10-3 to TRBJ2-3; tentatively, D is TRBD2 (6 bases). V gave up 2 bases and J gave up 3 bases, with 30 bases separating them. CDR1 and CDR2 (germline): ENHRY, SYGVKD. This CDR3 comprises 21 residues.

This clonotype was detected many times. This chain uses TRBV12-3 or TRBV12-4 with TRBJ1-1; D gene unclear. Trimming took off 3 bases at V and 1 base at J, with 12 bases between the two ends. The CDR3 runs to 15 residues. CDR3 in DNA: TGTGCCAGCAGTTTGGGCCTTCTTAAGAACACTGAAGCTTTCTTT. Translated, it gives CASSLGLLKNTEAFF.

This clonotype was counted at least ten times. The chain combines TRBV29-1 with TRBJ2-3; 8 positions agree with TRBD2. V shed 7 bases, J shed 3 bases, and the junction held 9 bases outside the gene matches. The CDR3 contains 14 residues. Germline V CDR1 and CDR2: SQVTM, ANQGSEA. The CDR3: CSGGLGALTDTQYF. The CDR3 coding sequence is TGCAGCGGGGGACTAGGAGCCCTTACAGATACGCAGTATTTT.

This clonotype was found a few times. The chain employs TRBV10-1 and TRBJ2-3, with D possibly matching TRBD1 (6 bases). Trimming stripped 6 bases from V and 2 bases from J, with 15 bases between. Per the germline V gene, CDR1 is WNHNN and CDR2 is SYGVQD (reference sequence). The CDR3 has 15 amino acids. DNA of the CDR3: TGCGCCAGCAGCCCAGCAGGACAGATCACAGATACGCAGTATTTT. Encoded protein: CASSPAGQITDTQYF.